This entry features one T cell receptor (beta chain) sequence. Its recognized antigen is unknown. It has no much larger one-base neighbor in the sample; base qualities were not kept. CD4+ T cells from unexposed donors were collected before the COVID-19 pandemic (2011-2018). Following 10 days of culture, the EasySep CD4+ T cell isolation kit was used to isolate CD4+ T cells. Unexposed donor CD4+ T cells were tested for reactivity to SARS-CoV-2 S and N and four common cold coronavirus spike pools, as cell number allowed. Around 1.9 million PBMCs per well were cultured in IMDM with approximately 5% human AB serum and 7.5 to 10 IU/ml IL-2. Half of the culture medium was replaced with fresh IL-2-containing medium on days 3 and 7. Each peptide culture condition was generally run in triplicate replicate wells. Leukapheresis product for the unexposed donors was purchased commercially. Ficoll-Paque PLUS gradient centrifugation was used to isolate PBMCs from either whole blood or leukapheresis product. The PBMCs went either fresh into the expansion assay or into cryopreservation at -140 degrees C. The QIAamp Micro DNA Kit was used to extract genomic DNA from the CD4+ T cells.

This sample was included in a study of CD4 T cells in relation to SARS-CoV-2 and coronaviruses (dated by TCRdb to the early 2020s). Regarding the research as a whole: In the ViraFEST assay, PBMCs were cultured with antigen for under eleven days, after which TCR beta CDR3s were sequenced to identify clonal expansions specific to the antigen. The study assessed, at the TCR clonotype level, memory CD4+ T cell crossreactivity between SARS-CoV-2 and common cold coronavirus spike proteins. HLA restriction was mapped for shared crossreactive spike epitopes using patient-derived lymphoblastoid cell lines. The Adaptive Biotechnologies TCR-sequencing kit was used to sequence samples from a few pre-COVID donors and the naive versus memory experiments, whereas other data were Illumina-based. Expansion assays from other donors in the study were sequenced with a different, Illumina-based TCR-beta assay. An HIV-1 Nef peptide pool or a culture without peptide was used as the negative reference condition.

V lost 1 base and J lost 7 bases, and the count of bases not matched to a germline gene is 9. Spanning cysteine to phenylalanine, the CDR3 consists of 16 amino acids. Only the CDR3 portion is preserved as DNA: 48 bases, with reading frame beginning at the first base. From the germline V gene, CDR1 is MNHNS and CDR2 is SASEGT. Paper-wide results and their limitations: Small numbers of patients and of tested TCRs were a limitation of the study. Memory CD4+ clonotypes crossrecognizing SARS-CoV-2 and at least one common cold coronavirus spike were found in approximately 60% of donors. No donor contributed both pre-pandemic and post-infection samples, which limited tracing the source of pre-existing responses. Crossreactivity analysis was centred on spike protein, so crossreactivity against other viral proteins was not assessed. Significantly weaker SARS-CoV-2-driven expansion was shown by crossreactive clones than by monoreactive clones, consistent with antigenic imprinting.

Library preparation used the immunoSEQ multiplex PCR assay. On the authors' methods: During preprocessing, nonproductive sequences were removed, as were CDR3s that did not start with C, did not end with F or W, or were shorter than 7 amino acids. The MANAFEST web app was used to call antigen-specific clonotypes on the basis of expansion compared with the reference and with other culture wells. A clone was considered positive if significant expansion relative to the reference culture was observed in 2 of 3 replicate wells at an FDR below 0.05. For a clone to be considered positive, significant expansion relative to all other tandem wells and an odds ratio above 5 were also required. Pairwise Levenshtein distance, computed with the stringdist R package after three terminal residues were trimmed from each end, was used as the measure of CDR3 homology. In TCRdb, the immuneACCESS table is reduced to in-frame sequences with V and J assigned. These tables do not hold every clone; where another copy was compared, an unresolved V gene accounts for under half, and the others remain unexplained. V, J and clone size are those of that table, while D and trimming were read from the DNA. The sample yields about 24,000 clones; less than 75% were counted once. More than 15% of the sample lies in the top ten.

Source material: CD4+ T cells from PBMCs, cultured in vitro. The sequence joins TRBV6-1 to TRBJ2-5; TRBD2 aligns with 10 central bases. The sequence was collected from a human donor in good health. The CDR3: CASSEEREGDPRTQYF. The base sequence is TGTGCCAGCAGTGAAGAGCGGGAGGGGGACCCAAGGACCCAGTACTTC.